This record covers a single TCR beta chain. The antigen remains unidentified. These data come from a study of cytomegalovirus exposure and HLA in healthy donors. PCR involved 60 Vbeta and 13 Jbeta primers. Data came from immunoSEQ multiplex PCR; TCRdb stores just in-frame clones and leaves some out. The sample lists 99,000 or so clones; around four fifths were seen once. The CDR3 spans 13 residues. Germline values: CDR1 SGHNT, CDR2 YYREEE (reference sequence). Study-wide points: The study put about 180 TCR beta chains on its list as cytomegalovirus-associated. Data from an earlier analysis indicated that most TCR beta V segments were productive either about 87% or about 30% of the time.

The specimen sequenced was PBMCs. The TCR was taken from a woman in her thirties or forties in good health and CMV-seronegative. This chain links TRBV5-4 with TRBJ2-5; 8 positions match TRBD1. The DNA end lines up better with TRBJ2-7; the J call may be wrong. CDR3 residues: CASSGPTGAEQYF. For the CDR3, the DNA is TGTGCCAGCAGCGGGCCGACAGGGGCCGAGCAGTACTTC.